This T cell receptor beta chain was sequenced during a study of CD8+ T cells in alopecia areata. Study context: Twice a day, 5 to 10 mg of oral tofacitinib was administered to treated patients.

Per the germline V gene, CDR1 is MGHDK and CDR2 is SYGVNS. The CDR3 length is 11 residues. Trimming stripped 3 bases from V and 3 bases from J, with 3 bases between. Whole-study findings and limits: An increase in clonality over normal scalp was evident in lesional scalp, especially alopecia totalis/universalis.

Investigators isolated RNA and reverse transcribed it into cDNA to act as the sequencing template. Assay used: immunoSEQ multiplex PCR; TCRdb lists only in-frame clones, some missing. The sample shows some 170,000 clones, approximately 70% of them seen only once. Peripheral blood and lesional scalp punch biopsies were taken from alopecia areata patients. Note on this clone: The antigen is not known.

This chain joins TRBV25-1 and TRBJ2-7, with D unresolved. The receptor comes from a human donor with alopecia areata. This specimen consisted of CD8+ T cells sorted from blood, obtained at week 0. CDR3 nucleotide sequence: TGTGCCAGCAGTGACAACTACGAGCAGTACTTC. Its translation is CASSDNYEQYF.